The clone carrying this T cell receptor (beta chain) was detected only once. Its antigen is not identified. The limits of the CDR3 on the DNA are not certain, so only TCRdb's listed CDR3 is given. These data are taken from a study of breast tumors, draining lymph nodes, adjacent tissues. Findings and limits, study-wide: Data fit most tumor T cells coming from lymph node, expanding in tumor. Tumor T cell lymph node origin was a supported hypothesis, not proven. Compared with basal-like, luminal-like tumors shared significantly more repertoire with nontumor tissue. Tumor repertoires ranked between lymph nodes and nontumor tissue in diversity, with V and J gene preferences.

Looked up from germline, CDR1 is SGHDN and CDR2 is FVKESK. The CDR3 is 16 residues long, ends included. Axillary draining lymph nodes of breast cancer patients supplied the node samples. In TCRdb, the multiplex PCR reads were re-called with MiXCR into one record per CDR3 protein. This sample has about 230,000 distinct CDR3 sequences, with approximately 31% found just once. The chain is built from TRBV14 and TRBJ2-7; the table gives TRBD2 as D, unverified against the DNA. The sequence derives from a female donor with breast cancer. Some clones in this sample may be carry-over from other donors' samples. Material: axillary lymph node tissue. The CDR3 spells CASSQDWASGSYERHF.